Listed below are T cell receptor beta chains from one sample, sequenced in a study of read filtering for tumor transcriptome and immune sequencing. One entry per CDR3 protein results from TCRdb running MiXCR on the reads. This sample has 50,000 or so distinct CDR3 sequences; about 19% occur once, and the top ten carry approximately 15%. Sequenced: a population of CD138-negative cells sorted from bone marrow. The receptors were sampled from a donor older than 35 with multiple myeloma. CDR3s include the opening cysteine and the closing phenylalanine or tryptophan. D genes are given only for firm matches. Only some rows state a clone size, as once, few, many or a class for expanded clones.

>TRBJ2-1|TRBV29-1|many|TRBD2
CSVEDGGRPNEQFF
TGCAGCGTTGAAGATGGCGGGAGGCCCAATGAGCAGTTCTTC
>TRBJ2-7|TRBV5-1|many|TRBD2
CASSPGLAGGLKEQYF
TGCGCCAGCAGCCCTGGACTAGCGGGAGGGCTGAAGGAGCAGTACTTC
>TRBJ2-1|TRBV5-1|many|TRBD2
CASSFTSGMGNEQFF
TGCGCCAGCAGCTTTACTAGCGGGATGGGCAATGAGCAGTTCTTC
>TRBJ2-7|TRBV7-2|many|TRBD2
CASSSRGTSGLEAYEQYF
TGTGCCAGCAGCTCGAGGGGGACTAGCGGGTTAGAAGCCTACGAGCAGTACTTC
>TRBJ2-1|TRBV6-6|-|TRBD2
CASSPTLQREPVNEQFF
TGTGCCAGCAGCCCAACCCTGCAGCGGGAACCCGTCAATGAGCAGTTCTTC
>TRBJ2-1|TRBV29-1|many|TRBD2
CSVLGLAGGVGGYNEQFF
TGCAGCGTCCTCGGACTAGCGGGAGGGGTTGGGGGCTACAATGAGCAGTTCTTC
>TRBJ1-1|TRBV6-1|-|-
CASSAEGNTEAFF
TGTGCCAGCAGTGCGGAAGGGAACACTGAAGCTTTCTTT
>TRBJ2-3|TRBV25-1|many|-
CASSEGSLSGTDTQYF
TGTGCCAGCAGTGAGGGCTCACTCTCGGGCACAGATACGCAGTATTTT
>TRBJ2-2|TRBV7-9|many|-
CASSLARDGELFF
TGTGCCAGCAGCTTAGCAAGAGACGGGGAGCTGTTTTTT
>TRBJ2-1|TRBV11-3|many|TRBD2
CASSSSGAGVAPYNEQFF
TGTGCCAGCAGCTCCTCCGGGGCGGGAGTTGCTCCCTACAATGAGCAGTTCTTC
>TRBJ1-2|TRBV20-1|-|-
CSAGTNTGFYGYTF
TGCAGTGCCGGCACTAATACAGGGTTCTATGGCTACACCTTC
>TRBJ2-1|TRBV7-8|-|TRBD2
CASSPRTSGYGNEQFF
TGTGCCAGCAGCCCACGGACTAGCGGGTACGGTAATGAGCAGTTCTTC
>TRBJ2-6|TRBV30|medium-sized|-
CACVESGANVLTF
TGTGCCTGCGTTGAGTCCGGGGCCAACGTCCTGACTTTC
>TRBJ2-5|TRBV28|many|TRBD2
CASSSDGTSSQETQYF
TGTGCCAGCAGTTCAGACGGGACTAGCAGCCAAGAGACCCAGTACTTC
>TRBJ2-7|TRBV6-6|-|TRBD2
CASLRGGVVYEQYF
TGTGCCAGCCTTCGGGGGGGGGTGGTCTACGAGCAGTACTTC
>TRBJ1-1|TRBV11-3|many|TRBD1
CASSLRQGNTEAFF
TGCGCCAGCAGCTTAAGACAGGGGAACACTGAAGCTTTCTTT
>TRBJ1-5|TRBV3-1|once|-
CASSHDRAPEGQPQHF
TGTGCCAGCAGCCATGATAGGGCTCCGGAGGGTCAGCCCCAGCACTTT
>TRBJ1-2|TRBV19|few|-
CASSTSGTTHGYTF
TGTGCCAGTAGTACTTCCGGGACAACGCATGGCTACACCTTC
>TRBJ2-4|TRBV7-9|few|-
CASSPAGARIQYF
TGTGCCAGCAGCCCGGCCGGGGCTCGGATTCAGTACTTC
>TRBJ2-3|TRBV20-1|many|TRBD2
CSAQSSGMGGTDTQYF
TGCAGTGCTCAATCTAGCGGGATGGGGGGCACAGATACGCAGTATTTT
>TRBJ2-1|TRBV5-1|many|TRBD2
CASSLGASGRYNEQFF
TGCGCCAGCAGCTTGGGCGCTAGCGGGAGGTACAATGAGCAGTTCTTC
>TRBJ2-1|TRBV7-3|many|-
CASSSLASPFNEQFF
TGTGCCAGCAGCTCTCTAGCTTCACCGTTCAATGAGCAGTTCTTC
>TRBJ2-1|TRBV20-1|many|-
CSARDSTGSSYNEQFF
TGCAGTGCTAGAGATTCGACCGGAAGCTCCTACAATGAGCAGTTCTTC
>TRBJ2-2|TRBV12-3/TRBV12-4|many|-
CASSSVGNTGELFF
TGTGCCAGCAGTTCAGTGGGGAACACCGGGGAGCTGTTTTTT